The 6 T cell receptor beta chains presented below share a single source sample, sequenced in a study of OX40 agonist ivuxolimab in advanced cancers. TCRdb's table, derived via immunoSEQ multiplex PCR, lists solely in-frame clones and lacks some. This table has roughly 88,000 clones, around 87% appearing once. This specimen consisted of CD4+ or CD8+ T cells sorted from blood, obtained in a trial of the OX40 agonist ivuxolimab. These receptors were collected from an adult with an advanced solid tumor such as melanoma, head and neck, liver or kidney cancer.

The chain couples TRBV2 to TRBJ1-3; D unclear. The germline CDR1 and CDR2 sequences are SNHLY and FYNNEI. Deletions cut 3 bases from V and 4 bases from J, with 1 base between. The CDR3 totals 11 residues. The DNA for the CDR3 is TGTGCCAGCAGTGAGGGAAACACCATATATTTT. Translated, it gives CASSEGNTIYF. Complete variable domain (other parts from reference TRBV2 and TRBJ1-3): EPEVTQTPSHQVTQMGQEVILRCVPISNHLYFYWYRQILGQKVEFLVSFYNNEISEKSEIFDDQFSVERPDGSNFTLKIRSTKLEDSAMYFCASSEGNTIYFGEGSWLTVV.

This clone came up a few times. The chain uses TRBV5-1 and TRBJ2-1, with 11 bases matching TRBD2. Germline CDR1 SGHRS, CDR2 YFSETQ. With 2 bases clipped from V and 4 bases from J, the junction kept 2 bases outside the gene matches. This CDR3 comprises 15 residues. This CDR3 reads CASSLGTSGYNEQFF. For the CDR3, the DNA is TGCGCCAGCAGCTTAGGGACTAGCGGATACAATGAGCAGTTCTTC.

CDR3 loop: CASSSSVGGHAEAFF. In DNA, the CDR3 is TGTGCCAGCAGCTCGTCGGTGGGGGGGCACGCTGAAGCTTTCTTT. The rearrangement joins TRBV7-2 to TRBJ1-1, with D tentatively TRBD1 (6 bases). V was pared by 4 bases and J by 6 bases, with 18 bases between. This CDR3 region has 15 residues. CDR1 is SGHTA, CDR2 FQGNSA, per germline.

A single count supports this clone. The chain couples TRBV5-6 to TRBJ1-2, with TRBD1 matching 8 bases. Trimming at V came to 4 bases and at J to 5 bases, leaving 10 bases not matched to a gene. Germline CDR1 is SGHDT and CDR2 is YYEEEE. The CDR3 runs to 15 residues. In DNA, the CDR3 is TGTGCCAGCAGCCGACCGGGACAGGTCCTTTATGGCTACACCTTC. Its protein product is CASSRPGQVLYGYTF.

In its sample, this clone was seen once. V usage is TRBV11-2 and J usage is TRBJ2-5; D remains ambiguous. The CDR3 extends over 13 amino acids. Germline V lookup: CDR1 SGHAT, CDR2 FQNNGV. V shed 0 bases and J shed 5 bases, with 7 bases lying between them. CDR3 sequence reads: CASSLEGSETQYF. In DNA form, the CDR3 reads TGTGCCAGCAGCTTAGAGGGGTCGGAGACCCAGTACTTC.

V and J are TRBV5-1 and TRBJ2-3; maybe TRBD2 (5 bases). The V end lost 4 bases, the J end lost 7 bases, and 19 bases lay between the germline ends. This CDR3 has 15 residues. Germline CDR1 reads SGHRS; CDR2 reads YFSETQ. CDR3 sequence (DNA): TGCGCCAGCAGCCCTACGACTCAGAGCGGTTATACGCAGTATTTT. Translation: CASSPTTQSGYTQYF.